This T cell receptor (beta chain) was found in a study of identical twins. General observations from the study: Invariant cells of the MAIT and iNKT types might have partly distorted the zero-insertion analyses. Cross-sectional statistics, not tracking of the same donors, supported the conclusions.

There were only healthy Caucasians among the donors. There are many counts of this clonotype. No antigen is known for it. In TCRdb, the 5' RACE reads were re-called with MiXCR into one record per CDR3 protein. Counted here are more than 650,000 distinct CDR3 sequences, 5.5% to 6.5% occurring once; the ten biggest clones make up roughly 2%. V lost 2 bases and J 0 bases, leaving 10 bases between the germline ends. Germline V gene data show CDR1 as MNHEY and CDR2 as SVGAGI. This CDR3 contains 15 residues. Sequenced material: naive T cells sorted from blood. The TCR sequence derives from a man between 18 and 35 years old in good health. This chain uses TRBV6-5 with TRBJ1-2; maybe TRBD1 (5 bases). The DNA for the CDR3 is TGTGCCAGCAGTTACGGGGCGCTAACTAACTATGGCTACACCTTC. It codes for CASSYGALTNYGYTF.